Listed below are T cell receptor beta chains from one sample, sequenced in a study of graft-versus-host responses after intestinal transplantation. The data were produced by immunoSEQ multiplex PCR, yet TCRdb's version contains in-frame clones alone and is incomplete. The table includes some 90,000 clones, just under 95% detected once. No cognate antigen is known for these TCRs. The sample was unstimulated CD8+ T cells sorted from spleen or lymph node cells, taken before transplant. These receptors were taken from a human donor who was the organ donor for an intestinal transplant. CDR3s include the opening cysteine and the closing phenylalanine or tryptophan. D genes are given only for firm matches.

j_call v_call d_call cdr3_aa
TRBJ1-1 TRBV5-1 TRBD1 CASSWDRTGDDTEAFF
TRBJ2-7 TRBV7-2 TRBD2 CASSLESRTSAFYEQYF
TRBJ1-2 TRBV30 TRBD1 CAWAGTGGAYGYTF
TRBJ1-2 TRBV5-1 TRBD1 CASSFTGTGFGYTF
TRBJ1-2 TRBV19 TRBD1 CASTNRGYGYTF
TRBJ2-3 TRBV9 TRBD2 CASSVGLAGVIFRTDTQYF
TRBJ2-3 TRBV2 . CASSEFRRLTDTQYF
TRBJ2-1 TRBV9 . CASSVESWYSSYNEQFF
TRBJ2-7 TRBV4-3 TRBD2 CASSVRTSGGSYEQYF
TRBJ1-1 TRBV29-1 TRBD1 CSVERQGENTEAFF
TRBJ2-7 TRBV28 TRBD1 CASSWDSAYEQYF
TRBJ1-2 TRBV11-2 . CASSSLWGRGEDGYTF
TRBJ2-7 TRBV19 . CASSMFIGGAYEQYF
TRBJ2-6 TRBV4-1 TRBD2 CASSQDPSGGFGANVLTF
TRBJ2-7 TRBV11-2 . CASSPSSYEQYF
TRBJ1-5 TRBV27 TRBD1 CASSTGGINQPQHF
TRBJ2-1 TRBV5-6 TRBD2 CASSLLAGLYNEQFF
TRBJ2-7 TRBV7-9 . CASSPGVTYEQYF
. TRBV2 . CARIGQTYEQYF
TRBJ2-1 TRBV4-3 . CASSQEYRRRKSSYNEQFF
TRBJ2-6 TRBV7-6 TRBD1 CASSLVGTGGPGANVLTF
TRBJ2-1 TRBV6-5 . CAAVTGYNEQFF
TRBJ2-2 TRBV30 . CASDRVTGELFF
TRBJ2-1 TRBV9 . CASRSSYNEQFF
TRBJ2-5 TRBV4-3 TRBD2 CASSRSWRGGETQYF
TRBJ2-1 TRBV4-1 TRBD1 CASSPDRGAYNEQFF